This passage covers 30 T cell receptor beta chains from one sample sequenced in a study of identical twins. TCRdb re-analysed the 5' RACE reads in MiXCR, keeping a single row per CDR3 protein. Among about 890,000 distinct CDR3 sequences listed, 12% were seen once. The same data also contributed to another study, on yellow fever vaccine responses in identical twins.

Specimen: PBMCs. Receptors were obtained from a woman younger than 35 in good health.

The CDR3 bases are TGTGCCAGCAGCCGACTAGCGGGAGAAAGGGTGGGCGGGGAGCTGTTTTTT. Its protein is CASSRLAGERVGGELFF. V is TRBV11-2 and J is TRBJ2-2, with TRBD2 identical over 12 bases. CDR3 length: 17 residues. Trimming at V came to 5 bases and at J to 7 bases, leaving 11 bases not matched to a gene. The germline V gene has CDR1 SGHAT and CDR2 FQNNGV. The variable domain in full, with the rest retrieved from reference TRBV11-2 and TRBJ2-2, is EAGVAQSPRYKIIEKRQSVAFWCNPISGHATLYWYQQILGQGPKLLIQFQNNGVVDDSQLPKDRFSAERLKGVDSTLKIQPAKLEDSAVYLCASSRLAGERVGGELFFGEGSRLTVL.

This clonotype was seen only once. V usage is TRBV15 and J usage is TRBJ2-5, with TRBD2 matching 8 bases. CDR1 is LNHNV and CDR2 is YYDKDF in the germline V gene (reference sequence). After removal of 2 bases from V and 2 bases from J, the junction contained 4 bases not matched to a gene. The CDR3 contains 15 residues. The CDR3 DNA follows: TGTGCCACCAGCAGAAGGGGCGGGGGGCAAGAGACCCAGTACTTC. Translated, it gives CATSRRGGGQETQYF.

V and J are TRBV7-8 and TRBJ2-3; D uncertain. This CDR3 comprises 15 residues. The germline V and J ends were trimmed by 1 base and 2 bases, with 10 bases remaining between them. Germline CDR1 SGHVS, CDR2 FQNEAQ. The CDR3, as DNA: TGTGCCAGCAGCTTAGGGGCATATAACACAGATACGCAGTATTTT. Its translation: CASSLGAYNTDTQYF.

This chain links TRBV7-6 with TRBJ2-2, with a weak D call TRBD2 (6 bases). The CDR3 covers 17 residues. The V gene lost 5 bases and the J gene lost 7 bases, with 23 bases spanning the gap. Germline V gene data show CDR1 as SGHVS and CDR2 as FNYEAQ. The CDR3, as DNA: TGTGCCAGCAGCCCCCGGAAGGCGGGGACGGTGTTCGGGGAGCTGTTTTTT. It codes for CASSPRKAGTVFGELFF.

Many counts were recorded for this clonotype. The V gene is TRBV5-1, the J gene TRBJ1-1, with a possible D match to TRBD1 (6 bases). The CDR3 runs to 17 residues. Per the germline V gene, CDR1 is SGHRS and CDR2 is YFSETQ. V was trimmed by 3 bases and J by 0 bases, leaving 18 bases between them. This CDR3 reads CASSSAPDRRMNTEAFF. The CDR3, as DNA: TGCGCCAGCAGCTCGGCTCCGGACAGACGCATGAACACTGAAGCTTTCTTT.

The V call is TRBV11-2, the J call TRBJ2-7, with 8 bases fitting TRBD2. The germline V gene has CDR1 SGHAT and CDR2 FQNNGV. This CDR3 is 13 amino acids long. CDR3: CASSFGGAGEQCV. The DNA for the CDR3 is TGTGCCAGCAGCTTCGGGGGGGCGGGGGAGCAGTGCGTC.

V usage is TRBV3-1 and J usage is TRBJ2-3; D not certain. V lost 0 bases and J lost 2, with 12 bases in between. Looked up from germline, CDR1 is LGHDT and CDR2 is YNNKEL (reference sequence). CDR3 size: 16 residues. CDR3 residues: CASSQDLHHFTDTQYF. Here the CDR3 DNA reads TGTGCCAGCAGCCAAGATCTGCATCACTTCACAGATACGCAGTATTTT.

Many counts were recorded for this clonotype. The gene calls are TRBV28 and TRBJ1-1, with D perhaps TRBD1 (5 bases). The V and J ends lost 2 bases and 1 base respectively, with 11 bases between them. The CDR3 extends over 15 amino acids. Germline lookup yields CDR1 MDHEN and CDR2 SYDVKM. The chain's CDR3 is CASSLPGTGNTEAFF. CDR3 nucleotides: TGTGCCAGCAGTTTACCCGGGACTGGGAACACTGAAGCTTTCTTT.

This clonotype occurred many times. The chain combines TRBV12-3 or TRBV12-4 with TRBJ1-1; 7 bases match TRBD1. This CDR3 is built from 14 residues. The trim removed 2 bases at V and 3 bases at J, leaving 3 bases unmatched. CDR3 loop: CASSLHQGDTEAFF. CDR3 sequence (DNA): TGTGCCAGCAGTTTACACCAGGGGGACACTGAAGCTTTCTTT.

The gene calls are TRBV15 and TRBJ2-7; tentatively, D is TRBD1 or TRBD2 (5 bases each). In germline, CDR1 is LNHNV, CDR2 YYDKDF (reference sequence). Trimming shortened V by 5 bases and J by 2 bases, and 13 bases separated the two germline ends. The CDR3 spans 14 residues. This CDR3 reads CATSRRRGPYEQYF. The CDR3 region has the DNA TGTGCCACCAGCCGACGACGGGGACCCTACGAGCAGTACTTC.

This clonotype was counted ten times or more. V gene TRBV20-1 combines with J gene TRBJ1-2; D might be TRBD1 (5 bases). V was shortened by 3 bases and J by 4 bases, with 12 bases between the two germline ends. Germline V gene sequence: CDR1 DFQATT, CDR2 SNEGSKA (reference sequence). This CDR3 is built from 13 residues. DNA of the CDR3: TGCAGTGCTAGGCCGGGGGAAGTCTATGGCTACACCTTC. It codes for CSARPGEVYGYTF.

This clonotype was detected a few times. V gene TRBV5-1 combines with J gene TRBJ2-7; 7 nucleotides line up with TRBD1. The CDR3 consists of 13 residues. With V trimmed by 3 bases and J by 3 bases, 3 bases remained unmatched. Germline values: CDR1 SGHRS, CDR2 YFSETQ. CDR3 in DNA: TGCGCCAGCAGCTCGGGACAGTACTACGAGCAGTACTTC. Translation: CASSSGQYYEQYF.

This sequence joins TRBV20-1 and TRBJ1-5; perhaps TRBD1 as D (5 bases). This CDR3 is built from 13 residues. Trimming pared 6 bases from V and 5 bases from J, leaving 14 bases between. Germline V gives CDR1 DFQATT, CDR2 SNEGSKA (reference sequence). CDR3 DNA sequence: TGCAGTGCAGTTTTGGGGGTGGATCAGCCCCAGCATTTT. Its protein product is CSAVLGVDQPQHF.

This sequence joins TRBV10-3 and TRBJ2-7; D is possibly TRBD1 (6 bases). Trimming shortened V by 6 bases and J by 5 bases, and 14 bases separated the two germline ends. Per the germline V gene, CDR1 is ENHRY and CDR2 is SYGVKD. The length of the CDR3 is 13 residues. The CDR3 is CAIRPRGRDEQYF. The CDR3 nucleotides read TGTGCCATCAGGCCCAGGGGAAGGGACGAGCAGTACTTC.

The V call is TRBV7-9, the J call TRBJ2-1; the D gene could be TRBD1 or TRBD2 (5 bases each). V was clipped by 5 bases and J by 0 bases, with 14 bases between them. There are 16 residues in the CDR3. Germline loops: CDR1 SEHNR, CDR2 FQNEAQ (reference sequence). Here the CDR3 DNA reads TGTGCCAGCAGCGGTAGGGACGCAAGCTCCTACAATGAGCAGTTCTTC. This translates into CASSGRDASSYNEQFF.

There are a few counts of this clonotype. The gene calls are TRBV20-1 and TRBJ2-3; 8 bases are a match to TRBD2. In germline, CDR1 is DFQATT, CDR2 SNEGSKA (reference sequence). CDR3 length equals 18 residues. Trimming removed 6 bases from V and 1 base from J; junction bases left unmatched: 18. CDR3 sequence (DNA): TGCAGTGCACAACCGGGACTAGGTGGTGTCGTGGGCACAGATACGCAGTATTTT. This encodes CSAQPGLGGVVGTDTQYF.

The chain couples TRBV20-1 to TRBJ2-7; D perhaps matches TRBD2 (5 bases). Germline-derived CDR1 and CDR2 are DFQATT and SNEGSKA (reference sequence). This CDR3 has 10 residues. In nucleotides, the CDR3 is TGCAGAGAGGATAGCGCCGAGCAGTACTTC. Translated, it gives CREDSAEQYF.

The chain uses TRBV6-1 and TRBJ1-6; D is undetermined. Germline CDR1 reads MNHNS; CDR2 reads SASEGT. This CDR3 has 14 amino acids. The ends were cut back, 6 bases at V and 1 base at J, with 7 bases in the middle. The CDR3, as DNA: TGTGCCAGCAGAACGGTTTCCTATAATTCACCCCTCCACTTT. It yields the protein CASRTVSYNSPLHF.

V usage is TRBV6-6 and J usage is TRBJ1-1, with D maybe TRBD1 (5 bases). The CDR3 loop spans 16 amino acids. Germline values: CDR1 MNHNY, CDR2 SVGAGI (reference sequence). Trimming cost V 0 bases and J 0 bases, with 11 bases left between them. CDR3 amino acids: CASSYSKGRMNTEAFF. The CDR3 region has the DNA TGTGCCAGCAGTTACTCAAAGGGGAGGATGAACACTGAAGCTTTCTTT.

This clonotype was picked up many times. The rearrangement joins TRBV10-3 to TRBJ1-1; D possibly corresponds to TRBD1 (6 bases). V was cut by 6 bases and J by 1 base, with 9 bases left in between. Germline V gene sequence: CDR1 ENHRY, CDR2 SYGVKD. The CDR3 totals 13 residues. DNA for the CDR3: TGTGCCATCAGGGACAGTAGGAACACTGAAGCTTTCTTT. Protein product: CAIRDSRNTEAFF.

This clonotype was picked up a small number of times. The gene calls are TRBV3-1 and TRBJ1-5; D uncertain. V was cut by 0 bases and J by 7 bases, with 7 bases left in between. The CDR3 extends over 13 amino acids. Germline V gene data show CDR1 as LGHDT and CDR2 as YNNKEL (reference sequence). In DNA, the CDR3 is TGTGCCAGCAGCCAAGATCCTAGCCAGCCCCAGCATTTT. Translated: CASSQDPSQPQHF. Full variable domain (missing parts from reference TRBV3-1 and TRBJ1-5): DTAVSQTPKYLVTQMGNDKSIKCEQNLGHDTMYWYKQDSKKFLKIMFSYNNKELIINETVPNRFSPKSPDKAHLNLHINSLELGDSAVYFCASSQDPSQPQHFGDGTRLSIL.

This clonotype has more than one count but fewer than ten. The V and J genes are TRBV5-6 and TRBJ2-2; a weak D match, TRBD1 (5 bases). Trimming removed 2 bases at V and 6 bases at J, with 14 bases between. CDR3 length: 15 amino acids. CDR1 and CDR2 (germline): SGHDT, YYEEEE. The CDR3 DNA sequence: TGTGCCAGCAGCTTTCCCGAAGGGGTAGCCGGGGAGCTGTTTTTT. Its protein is CASSFPEGVAGELFF.

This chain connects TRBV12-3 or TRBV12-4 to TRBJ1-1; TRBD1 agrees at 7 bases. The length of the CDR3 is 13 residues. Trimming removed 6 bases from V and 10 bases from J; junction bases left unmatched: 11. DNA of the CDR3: TGTGCCAGCAGGGAGACAGGGCCACTCGCAGCTTTCTTT. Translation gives CASRETGPLAAFF.

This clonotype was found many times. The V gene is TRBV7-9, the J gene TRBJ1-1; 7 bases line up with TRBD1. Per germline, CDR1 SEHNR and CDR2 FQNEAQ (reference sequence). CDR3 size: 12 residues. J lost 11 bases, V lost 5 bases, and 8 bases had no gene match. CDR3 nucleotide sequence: TGTGCCAGCAGCCCCCTAACAGGGGAGGCTTTCTTT. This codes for CASSPLTGEAFF. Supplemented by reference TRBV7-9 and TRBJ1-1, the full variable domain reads DTGVSQNPRHKITKRGQNVTFRCDPISEHNRLYWYRQTLGQGPEFLTYFQNEAQLEKSRLLSDRFSAERPKGSFSTLEIQRTEQGDSAMYLCASSPLTGEAFFGQGTRLTVV.

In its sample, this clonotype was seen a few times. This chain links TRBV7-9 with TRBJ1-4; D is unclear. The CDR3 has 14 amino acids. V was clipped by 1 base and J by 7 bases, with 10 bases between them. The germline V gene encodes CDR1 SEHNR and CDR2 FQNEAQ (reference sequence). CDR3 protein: CASSLEVSGEKLFF. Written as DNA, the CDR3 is TGTGCCAGCAGCTTAGAGGTTTCTGGTGAAAAACTGTTTTTT.

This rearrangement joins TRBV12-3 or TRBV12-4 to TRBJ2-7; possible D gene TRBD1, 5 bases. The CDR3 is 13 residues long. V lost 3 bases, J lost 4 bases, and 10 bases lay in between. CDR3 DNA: TGTGCCAGCAGTTTCCAGGGATTGTACGAGCAGTACTTC. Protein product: CASSFQGLYEQYF.

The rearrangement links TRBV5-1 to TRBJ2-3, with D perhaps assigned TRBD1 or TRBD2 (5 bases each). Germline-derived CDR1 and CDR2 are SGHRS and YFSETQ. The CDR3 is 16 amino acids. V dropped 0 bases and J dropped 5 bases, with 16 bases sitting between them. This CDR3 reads CASSLAYGTAKDTQYF. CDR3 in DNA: TGCGCCAGCAGCTTGGCATACGGGACGGCTAAAGATACGCAGTATTTT.

This CDR3 reads CASNPIAGGMDTQYF. CDR3 DNA: TGTGCCAGCAACCCTATAGCGGGAGGGATGGATACGCAGTATTTT. The chain employs TRBV27 and TRBJ2-3; TRBD2 matches 11 bases. The CDR3 has 15 residues. Germline values: CDR1 MNHEY, CDR2 SMNVEV (reference sequence). V lost 7 bases, J lost 6 bases, and 9 bases stayed unmatched.

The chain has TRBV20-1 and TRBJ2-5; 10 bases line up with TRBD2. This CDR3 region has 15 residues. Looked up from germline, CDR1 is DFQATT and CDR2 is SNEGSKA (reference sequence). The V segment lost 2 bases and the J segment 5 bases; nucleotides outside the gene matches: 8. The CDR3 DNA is TGCAGTGCTAGAAAACCGGGACTAGCGAGGGAGACCCAGTACTTC. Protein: CSARKPGLARETQYF.

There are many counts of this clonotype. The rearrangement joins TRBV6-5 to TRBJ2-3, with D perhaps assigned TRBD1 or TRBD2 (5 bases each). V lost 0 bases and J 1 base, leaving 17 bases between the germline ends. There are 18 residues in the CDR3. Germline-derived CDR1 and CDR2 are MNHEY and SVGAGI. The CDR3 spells CASSYSPPRAGGTDTQYF. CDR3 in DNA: TGTGCCAGCAGTTACTCCCCCCCCAGGGCCGGGGGCACAGATACGCAGTATTTT.